This T cell receptor (beta chain) was documented in a study of blood T cell repertoires in COVID-19. Across the whole study: Collection of acute and convalescent COVID-19 samples took place in the United States, Italy and Spain. PBMCs, B-cell-depleted T cells, or T cells were the source of the cDNA or gDNA that made up the material.

Source study methods: Amplification from reference gene primers served as the basis for estimated nucleated cell counts. Sequencing used immunoSEQ multiplex PCR; TCRdb keeps in-frame clones, though not all of them. The V and J calls and clone size are taken from that table; D and trimming were inferred from the DNA. The sample includes about 100,000 clones, 85% to 95% of them seen just once. Sequenced material: peripheral blood. The sequence derives from a man in his 60s with acute or convalescent COVID-19.

The CDR3: CASSTWDREYEQYF. In DNA form, the CDR3 reads TGTGCCAGTAGTACCTGGGACAGGGAATACGAGCAGTACTTC. The J gene is TRBJ2-7, the V gene TRBV19; TRBD1 aligns across 9 bases. The CDR3 length is 14 residues. The germline CDR1 and CDR2 sequences are LNHDA and SQIVND (reference sequence). Germline trimming cut 4 bases from V and 4 bases from J; bases unmatched to any gene: 5.